This note documents a single T cell receptor beta chain sequence. The data stem from a study of CD8+ T cells in alopecia areata. Study-wide context: Dosing with tofacitinib proceeded for 6 to 18 months, followed by 6 months off drug.

As for treatment: oral pan-JAK inhibitor, 5-10 mg twice daily. This CDR3 has 15 residues. The V end was cut by 0 bases, the J end by 1 base, with 9 bases between. Germline assignment: CDR1 LGHNA and CDR2 YSLEER. Extracted from the samples, RNA was reverse transcribed into cDNA to serve as the sequencing template. Method: immunoSEQ multiplex PCR; TCRdb's copy keeps in-frame clones and lacks some. The profile covers some 180,000 clones, with roughly 50% appearing a single time and about a tenth taken by the ten largest. This TCR was sampled from a human donor with alopecia areata. The rearrangement links TRBV4-3 to TRBJ2-5; D remains unclear. The specimen was CD8+ T cells sorted from blood, collected at week 24, from a patient treated with tofacitinib. The CDR3 nucleotides read TGCGCCAGCAGCCAAGACCGGGCCCTCCAAGAGACCCAGTACTTC. It is translated as CASSQDRALQETQYF.